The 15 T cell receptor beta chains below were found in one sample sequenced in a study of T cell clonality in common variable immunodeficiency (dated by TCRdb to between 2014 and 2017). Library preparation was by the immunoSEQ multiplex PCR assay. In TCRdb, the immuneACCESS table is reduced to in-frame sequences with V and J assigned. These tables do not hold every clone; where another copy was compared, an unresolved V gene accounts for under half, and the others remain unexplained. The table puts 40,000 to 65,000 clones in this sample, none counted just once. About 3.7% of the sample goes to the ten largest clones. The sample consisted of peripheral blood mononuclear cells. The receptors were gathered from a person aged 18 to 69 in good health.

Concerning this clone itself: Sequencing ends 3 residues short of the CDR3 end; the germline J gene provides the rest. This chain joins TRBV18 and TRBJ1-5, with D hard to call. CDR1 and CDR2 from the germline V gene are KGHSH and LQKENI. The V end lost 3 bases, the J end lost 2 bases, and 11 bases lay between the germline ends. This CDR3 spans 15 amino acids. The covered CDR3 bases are TGTGCCAGCTCACCCCAGGAGTTTCGCAATCAGCCC. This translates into CASSPQEFRNQP. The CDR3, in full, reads CASSPQEFRNQPQHF.

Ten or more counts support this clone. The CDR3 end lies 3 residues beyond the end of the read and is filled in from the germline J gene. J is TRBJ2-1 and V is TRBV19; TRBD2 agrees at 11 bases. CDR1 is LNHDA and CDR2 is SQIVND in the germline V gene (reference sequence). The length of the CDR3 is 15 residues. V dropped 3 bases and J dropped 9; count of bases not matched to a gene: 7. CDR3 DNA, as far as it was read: TGTGCCAGTAGTATGTATAGCGGGAGGGAGAGTGAG. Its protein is CASSMYSGRESE. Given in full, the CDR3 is CASSMYSGRESEQFF.

The chain's CDR3 is CASERTGSTDTQYF. CDR3 DNA (partial): TGTGCCAGCGAAAGGACAGGGAGCACAGATACG. The chain couples TRBV6-2 or TRBV6-3 to TRBJ2-3, with 8 bases that match TRBD1. The observed sequence ends 3 residues before the CDR3 terminus, with the missing tail filled in from the germline J gene. Germline values: CDR1 MNHEY, CDR2 SVGEGT. V lost 8 bases to trimming and J lost 0 bases; unmatched junction nucleotides: 4. The CDR3 is made up of 14 amino acids.

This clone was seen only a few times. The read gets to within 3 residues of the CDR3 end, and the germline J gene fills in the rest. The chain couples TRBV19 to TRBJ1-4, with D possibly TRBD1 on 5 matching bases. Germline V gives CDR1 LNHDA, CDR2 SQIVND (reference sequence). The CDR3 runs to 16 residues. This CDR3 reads CASSIAVGSGANVLFF. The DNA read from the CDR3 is TGTGCCAGTAGTATAGCCGTGGGCTCTGGGGCCAACGTA. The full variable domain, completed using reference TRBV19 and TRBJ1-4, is DGGITQSPKYLFRKEGQNVTLSCEQNLNHDAMYWYRQDPGQGLRLIYYSQIVNDFQKGDIAEGYSVSREKKESFPLTVTSAQKNPTAFYLCASSIAVGSGANVLFFGSGTQLSVL.

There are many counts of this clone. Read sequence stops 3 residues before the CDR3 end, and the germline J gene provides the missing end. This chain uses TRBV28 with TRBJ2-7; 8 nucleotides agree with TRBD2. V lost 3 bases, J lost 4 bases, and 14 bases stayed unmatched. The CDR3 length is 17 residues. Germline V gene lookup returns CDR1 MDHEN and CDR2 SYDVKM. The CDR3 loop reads CASSFPGIAGFFYEQYF. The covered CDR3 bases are TGTGCCAGCAGTTTCCCCGGAATAGCGGGATTTTTTTACGAG. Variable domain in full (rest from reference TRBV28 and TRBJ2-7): DVKVTQSSRYLVKRTGEKVFLECVQDMDHENMFWYRQDPGLGLRLIYFSYDVKMKEKGDIPEGYSVSREKKERFSLILESASTNQTSMYLCASSFPGIAGFFYEQYFGPGTRLTVT.

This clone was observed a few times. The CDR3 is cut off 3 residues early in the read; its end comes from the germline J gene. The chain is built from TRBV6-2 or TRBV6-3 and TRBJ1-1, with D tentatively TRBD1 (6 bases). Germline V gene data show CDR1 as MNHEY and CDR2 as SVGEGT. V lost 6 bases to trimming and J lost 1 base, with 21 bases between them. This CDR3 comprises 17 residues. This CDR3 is CASSPGTPRNGNTEAFF. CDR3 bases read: TGTGCCAGCAGCCCCGGGACACCACGCAACGGGAACACTGAA.

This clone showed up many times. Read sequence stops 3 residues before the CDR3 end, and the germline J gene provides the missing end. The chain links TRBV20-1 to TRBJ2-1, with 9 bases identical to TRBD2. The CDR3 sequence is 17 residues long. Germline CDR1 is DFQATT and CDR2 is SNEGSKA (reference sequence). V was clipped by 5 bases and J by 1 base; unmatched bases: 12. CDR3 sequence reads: CSAPSAGGGGSYNEQFF. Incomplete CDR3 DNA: TGCAGTGCTCCCTCTGCGGGAGGGGGTGGATCCTACAATGAG.

CDR3 bases read: TGCAGTGCTAGAGATGTAAAA. Residues: CSARDVK. The full CDR3 is CSARDVKAFF. V usage is TRBV20-1 and J usage is TRBJ1-1; D is unclear. Read coverage stops 3 residues before the CDR3 terminus; the germline J gene supplies the remainder. The CDR3 has 10 amino acids. Germline CDR1 reads DFQATT; CDR2 reads SNEGSKA (reference sequence).

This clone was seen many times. This CDR3 is CASSLGIAGGQDIQYF. The covered CDR3 bases are TGTGCCAGCAGCCTTGGGATCGCGGGAGGGCAAGACATT. The chain carries TRBV7-3 and TRBJ2-4, with TRBD2 matching over 9 bases. The CDR3 end is not reached by the read, which stops 3 residues before it; the germline J gene fills it in. The CDR3 is 16 amino acids. CDR1 is SGHTA, CDR2 FQGTGA, per germline. V lost 5 bases, J lost 8 bases, and 13 bases stayed unmatched.

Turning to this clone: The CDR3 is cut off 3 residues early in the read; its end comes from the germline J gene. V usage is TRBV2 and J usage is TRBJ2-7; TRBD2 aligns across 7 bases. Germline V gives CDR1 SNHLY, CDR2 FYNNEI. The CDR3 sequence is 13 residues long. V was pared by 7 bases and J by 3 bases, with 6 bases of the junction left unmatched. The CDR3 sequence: CASTRDYVYEQYF. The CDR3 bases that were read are TGTGCCAGCACCCGGGACTATGTCTACGAG.

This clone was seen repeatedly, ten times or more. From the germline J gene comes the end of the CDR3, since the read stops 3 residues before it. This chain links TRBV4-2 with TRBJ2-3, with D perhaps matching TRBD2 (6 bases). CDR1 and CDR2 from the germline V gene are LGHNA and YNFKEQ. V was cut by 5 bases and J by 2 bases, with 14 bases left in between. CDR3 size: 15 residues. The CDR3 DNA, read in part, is TGTGCCAGCAGCACCGCCGGGGGAGTCACAGATACG. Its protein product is CASSTAGGVTDT. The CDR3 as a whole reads CASSTAGGVTDTQYF.

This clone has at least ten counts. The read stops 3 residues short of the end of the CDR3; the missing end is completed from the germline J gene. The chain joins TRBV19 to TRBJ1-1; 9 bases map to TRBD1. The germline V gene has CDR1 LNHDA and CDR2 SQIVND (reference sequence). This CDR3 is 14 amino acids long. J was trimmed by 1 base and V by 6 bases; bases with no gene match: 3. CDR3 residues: CASSWTGANTEAFF. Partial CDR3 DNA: TGTGCCAGTAGCTGGACAGGGGCGAACACTGAA.

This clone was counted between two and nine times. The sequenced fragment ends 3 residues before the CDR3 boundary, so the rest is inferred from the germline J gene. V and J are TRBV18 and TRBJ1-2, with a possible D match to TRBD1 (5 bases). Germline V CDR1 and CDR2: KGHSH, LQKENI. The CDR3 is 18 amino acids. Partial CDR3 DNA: TGTGCCAGCTCACCCCAGGGACTAGAAATTTTTAGGACCAACGAC. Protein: CASSPQGLEIFRTND. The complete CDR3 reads CASSPQGLEIFRTNDYTF. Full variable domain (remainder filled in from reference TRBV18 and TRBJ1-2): NAGVMQNPRHLVRRRGQEARLRCSPMKGHSHVYWYRQLPEEGLKFMVYLQKENIIDESGMPKERFSAEFPKEGPSILRIQQVVRGDSAAYFCASSPQGLEIFRTNDYTFGSGTRLTVV.

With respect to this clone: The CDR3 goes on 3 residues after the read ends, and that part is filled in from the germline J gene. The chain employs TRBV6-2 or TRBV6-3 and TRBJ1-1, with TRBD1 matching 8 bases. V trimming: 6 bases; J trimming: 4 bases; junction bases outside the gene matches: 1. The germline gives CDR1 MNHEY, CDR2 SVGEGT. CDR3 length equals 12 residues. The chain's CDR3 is CASSTGGTEAFF. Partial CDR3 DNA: TGTGCCAGCAGCACAGGGGGCACTGAA.

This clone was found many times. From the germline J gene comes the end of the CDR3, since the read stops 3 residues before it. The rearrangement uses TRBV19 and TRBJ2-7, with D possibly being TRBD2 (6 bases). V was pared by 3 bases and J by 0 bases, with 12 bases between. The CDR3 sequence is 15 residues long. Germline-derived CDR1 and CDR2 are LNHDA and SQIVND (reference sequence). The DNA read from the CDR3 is TGTGCCAGTAGTATCGGGACTCCAAGCTCCTACGAG. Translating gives CASSIGTPSSYE. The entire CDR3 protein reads CASSIGTPSSYEQYF.